This TCR beta chain was identified in a study of blood T cell repertoires in COVID-19. Study in general: The cDNA or gDNA used as material had been derived from T cells, B-cell-depleted T cells, or PBMCs.

Clinical history reported by participants formed the basis on which cohorts were assigned. This CDR3 has 14 residues. Trimming at V came to 1 base and at J to 7 bases, leaving 2 bases not matched to a gene. CDR1 LGHDT and CDR2 YNNKEL come from the germline V gene (reference sequence). Original analysis: Reference gene primers were amplified, and this amplification served to estimate nucleated cell counts. Assay: immunoSEQ multiplex PCR; the TCRdb copy retains only in-frame clones and omits some. That table furnishes V, J and clone size, whereas the DNA furnished D and trimming. The sample includes under 300,000 clones, about 88% of them seen just once.

The rearrangement uses TRBV3-1 (or the pseudogene TRBV3-2) and TRBJ2-7, with 12 nucleotides matching TRBD2. Sequencing used PBMCs or T cells enriched from blood (not recorded which). The receptor was derived from a woman aged 60-75 years in a cohort exposed to, infected with or recovered from COVID-19 (not recorded which). This CDR3 reads CASSQGLAGVEQYF. The CDR3 DNA reads as TGTGCCAGCAGCCAAGGACTAGCGGGAGTGGAGCAGTACTTC.